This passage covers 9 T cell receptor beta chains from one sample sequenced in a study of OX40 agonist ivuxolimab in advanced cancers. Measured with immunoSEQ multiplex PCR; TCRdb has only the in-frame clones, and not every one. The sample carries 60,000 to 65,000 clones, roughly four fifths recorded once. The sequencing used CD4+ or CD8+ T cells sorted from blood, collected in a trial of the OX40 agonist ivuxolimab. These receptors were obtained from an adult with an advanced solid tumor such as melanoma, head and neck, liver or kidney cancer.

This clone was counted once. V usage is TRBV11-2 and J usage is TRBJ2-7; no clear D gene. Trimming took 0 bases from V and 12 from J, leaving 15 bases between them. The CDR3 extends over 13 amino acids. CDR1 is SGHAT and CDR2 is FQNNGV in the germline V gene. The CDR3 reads CASSLDYPTRTYF. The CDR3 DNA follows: TGTGCCAGCAGCTTAGATTATCCCACCAGAACGTACTTC.

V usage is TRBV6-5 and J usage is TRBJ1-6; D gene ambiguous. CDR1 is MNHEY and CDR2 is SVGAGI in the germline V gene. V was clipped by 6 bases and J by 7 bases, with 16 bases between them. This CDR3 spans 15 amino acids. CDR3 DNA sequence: TGTGCCAGCAGAAATGCGAGGCTGGGGAATTCACCCCTCCACTTT. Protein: CASRNARLGNSPLHF.

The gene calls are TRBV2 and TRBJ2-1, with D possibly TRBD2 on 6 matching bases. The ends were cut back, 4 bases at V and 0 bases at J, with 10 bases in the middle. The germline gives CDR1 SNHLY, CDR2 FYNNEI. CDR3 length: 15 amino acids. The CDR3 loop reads CASSVAESSYNEQFF. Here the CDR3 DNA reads TGTGCCAGCAGTGTAGCGGAGAGCTCCTACAATGAGCAGTTCTTC.

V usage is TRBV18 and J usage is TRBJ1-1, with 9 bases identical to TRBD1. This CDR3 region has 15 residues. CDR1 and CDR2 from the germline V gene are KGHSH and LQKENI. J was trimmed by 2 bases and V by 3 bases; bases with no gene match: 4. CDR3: CASSPLTGGNTEAFF. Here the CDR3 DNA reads TGTGCCAGCTCACCCCTGACAGGGGGAAACACTGAAGCTTTCTTT.

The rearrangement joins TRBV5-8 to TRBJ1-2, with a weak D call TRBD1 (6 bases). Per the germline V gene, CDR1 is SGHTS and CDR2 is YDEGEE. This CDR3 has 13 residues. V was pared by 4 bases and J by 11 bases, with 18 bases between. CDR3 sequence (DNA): TGTGCCAGCAGCCCGGCGCTACAGGGTCGGTACACCTTC. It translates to CASSPALQGRYTF.

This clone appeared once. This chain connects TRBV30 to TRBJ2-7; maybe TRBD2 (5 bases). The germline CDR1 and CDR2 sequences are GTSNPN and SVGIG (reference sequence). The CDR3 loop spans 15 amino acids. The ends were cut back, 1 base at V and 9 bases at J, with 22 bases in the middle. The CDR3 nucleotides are TGTGCCTGGAGTGCCGGAGGCGGGTTTATGTATGGGCAGTACTTC. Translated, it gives CAWSAGGGFMYGQYF.

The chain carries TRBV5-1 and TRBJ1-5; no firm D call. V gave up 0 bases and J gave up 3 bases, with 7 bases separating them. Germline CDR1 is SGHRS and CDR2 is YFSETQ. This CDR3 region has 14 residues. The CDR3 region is CASSLDGSNQPQHF. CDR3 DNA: TGCGCCAGCAGCTTGGATGGATCCAATCAGCCCCAGCATTTT.

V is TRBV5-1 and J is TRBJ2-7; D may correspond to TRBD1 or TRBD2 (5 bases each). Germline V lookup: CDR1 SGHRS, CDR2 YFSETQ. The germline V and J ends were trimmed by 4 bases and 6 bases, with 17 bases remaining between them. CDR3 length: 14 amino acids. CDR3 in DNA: TGCGCCAGCAGCCAGGGAGTGACCCTCGGCGAGCAGTACTTC. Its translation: CASSQGVTLGEQYF.

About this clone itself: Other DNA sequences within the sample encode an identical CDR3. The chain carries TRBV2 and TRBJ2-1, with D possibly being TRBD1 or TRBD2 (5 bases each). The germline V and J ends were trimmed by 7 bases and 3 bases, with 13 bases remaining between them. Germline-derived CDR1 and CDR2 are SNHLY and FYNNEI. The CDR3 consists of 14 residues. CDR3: CASKAGTGYNEQFF. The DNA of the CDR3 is TGTGCCAGCAAGGCCGGGACCGGCTACAATGAGCAGTTCTTC.